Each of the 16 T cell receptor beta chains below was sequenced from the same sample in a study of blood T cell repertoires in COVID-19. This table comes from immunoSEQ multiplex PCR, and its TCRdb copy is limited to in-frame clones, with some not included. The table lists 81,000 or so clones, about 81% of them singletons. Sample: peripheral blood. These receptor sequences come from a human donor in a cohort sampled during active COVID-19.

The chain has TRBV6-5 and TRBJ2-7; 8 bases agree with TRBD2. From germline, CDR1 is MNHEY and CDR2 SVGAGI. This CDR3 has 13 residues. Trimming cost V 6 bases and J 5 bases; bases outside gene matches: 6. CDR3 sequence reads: CASRPGGADEQYF. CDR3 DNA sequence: TGTGCCAGCAGACCCGGGGGGGCGGACGAGCAGTACTTC.

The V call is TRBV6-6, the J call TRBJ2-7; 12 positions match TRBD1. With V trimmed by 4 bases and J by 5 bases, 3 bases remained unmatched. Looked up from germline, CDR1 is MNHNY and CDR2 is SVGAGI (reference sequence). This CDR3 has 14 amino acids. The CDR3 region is CASSSGTGGDEQYF. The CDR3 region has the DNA TGTGCCAGCAGTTCCGGGACAGGGGGCGACGAGCAGTACTTC.

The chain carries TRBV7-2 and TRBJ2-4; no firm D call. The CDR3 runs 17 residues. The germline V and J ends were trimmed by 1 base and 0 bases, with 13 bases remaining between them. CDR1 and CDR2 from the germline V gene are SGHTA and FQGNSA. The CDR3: CASSLGLGSIAKNIQYF. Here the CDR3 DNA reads TGTGCCAGCAGCTTAGGACTCGGGTCCATAGCCAAAAACATTCAGTACTTC.

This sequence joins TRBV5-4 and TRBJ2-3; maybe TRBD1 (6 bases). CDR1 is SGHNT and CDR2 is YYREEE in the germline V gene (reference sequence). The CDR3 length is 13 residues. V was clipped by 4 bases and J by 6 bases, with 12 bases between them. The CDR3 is CASSGERGDTQYF. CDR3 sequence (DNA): TGTGCCAGCAGCGGGGAAAGGGGGGATACGCAGTATTTT.

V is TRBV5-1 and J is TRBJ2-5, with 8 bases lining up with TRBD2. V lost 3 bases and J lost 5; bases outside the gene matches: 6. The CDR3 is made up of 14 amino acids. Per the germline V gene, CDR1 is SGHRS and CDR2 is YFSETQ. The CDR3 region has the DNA TGCGCCAGCAGCTGGACTAGCACCGGGGAGACCCAGTACTTC. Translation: CASSWTSTGETQYF.

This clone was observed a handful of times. The CDR3 loop is CASSPGQGGQPQHF. The CDR3 nucleotides are TGTGCCAGCTCACCTGGACAGGGTGGTCAGCCCCAGCATTTT. The chain has TRBV18 and TRBJ1-5, with 8 bases that match TRBD1. Losses at the gene ends were 3 bases for V and 6 bases for J; bases not matched to a gene: 4. This CDR3 region has 14 residues. Germline V gene data show CDR1 as KGHSH and CDR2 as LQKENI. Drawing the rest from reference TRBV18 and TRBJ1-5, the complete variable domain is NAGVMQNPRHLVRRRGQEARLRCSPMKGHSHVYWYRQLPEEGLKFMVYLQKENIIDESGMPKERFSAEFPKEGPSILRIQQVVRGDSAAYFCASSPGQGGQPQHFGDGTRLSIL.

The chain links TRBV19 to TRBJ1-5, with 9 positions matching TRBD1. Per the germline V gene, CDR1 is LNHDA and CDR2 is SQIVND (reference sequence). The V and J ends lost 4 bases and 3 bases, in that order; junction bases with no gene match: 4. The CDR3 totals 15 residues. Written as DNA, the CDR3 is TGTGCCAGTAGTACGCGGGACAGGGTCAATCAGCCCCAGCATTTT. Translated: CASSTRDRVNQPQHF. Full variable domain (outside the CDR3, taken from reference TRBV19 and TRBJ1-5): DGGITQSPKYLFRKEGQNVTLSCEQNLNHDAMYWYRQDPGQGLRLIYYSQIVNDFQKGDIAEGYSVSREKKESFPLTVTSAQKNPTAFYLCASSTRDRVNQPQHFGDGTRLSIL.

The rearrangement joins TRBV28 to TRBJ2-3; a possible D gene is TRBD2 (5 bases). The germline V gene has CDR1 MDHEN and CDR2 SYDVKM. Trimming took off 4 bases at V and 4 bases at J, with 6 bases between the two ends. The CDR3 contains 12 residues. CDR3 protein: CASSSRADTQYF. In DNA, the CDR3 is TGTGCCAGCAGTTCGCGGGCAGATACGCAGTATTTT.

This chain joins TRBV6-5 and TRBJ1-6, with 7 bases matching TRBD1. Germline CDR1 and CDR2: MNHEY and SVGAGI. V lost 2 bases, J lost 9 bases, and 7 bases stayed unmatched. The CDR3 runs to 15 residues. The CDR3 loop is CASSYRGQLGSPLHF. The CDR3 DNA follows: TGTGCCAGCAGTTACCGGGGACAGTTAGGTTCACCCCTCCACTTT.

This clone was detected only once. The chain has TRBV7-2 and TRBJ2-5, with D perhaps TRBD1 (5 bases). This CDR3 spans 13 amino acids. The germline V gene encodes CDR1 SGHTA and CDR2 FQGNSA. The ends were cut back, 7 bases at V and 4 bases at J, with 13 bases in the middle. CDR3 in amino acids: CASIPRVGETQYF. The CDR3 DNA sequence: TGTGCCAGCATCCCCAGGGTGGGAGAGACCCAGTACTTC.

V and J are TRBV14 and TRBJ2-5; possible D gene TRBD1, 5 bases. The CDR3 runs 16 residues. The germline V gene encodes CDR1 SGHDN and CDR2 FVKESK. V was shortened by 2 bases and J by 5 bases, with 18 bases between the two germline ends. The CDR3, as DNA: TGTGCCAGCAGCCAACTGGGCAGGGCGGCGAGCGAGACCCAGTACTTC. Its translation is CASSQLGRAASETQYF.

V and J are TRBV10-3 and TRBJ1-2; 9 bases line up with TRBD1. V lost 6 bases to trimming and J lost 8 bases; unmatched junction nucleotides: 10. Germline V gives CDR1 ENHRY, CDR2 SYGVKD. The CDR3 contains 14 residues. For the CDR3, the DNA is TGTGCCATCAGGTCCGGGACAGGGACTCTGGGCTACACCTTC. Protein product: CAIRSGTGTLGYTF.

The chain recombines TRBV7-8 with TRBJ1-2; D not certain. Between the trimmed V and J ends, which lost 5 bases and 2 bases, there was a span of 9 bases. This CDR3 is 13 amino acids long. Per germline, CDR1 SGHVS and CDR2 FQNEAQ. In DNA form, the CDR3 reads TGTGCCAGCAGCGACCAGAGGAACTATGGCTACACCTTC. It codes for CASSDQRNYGYTF.

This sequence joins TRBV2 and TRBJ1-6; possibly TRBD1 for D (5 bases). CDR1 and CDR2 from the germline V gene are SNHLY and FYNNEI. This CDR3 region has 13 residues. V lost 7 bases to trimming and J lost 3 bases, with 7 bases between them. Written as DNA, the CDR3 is TGTGCCAGCAACCAGGGCTATAATTCACCCCTCCACTTT. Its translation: CASNQGYNSPLHF.

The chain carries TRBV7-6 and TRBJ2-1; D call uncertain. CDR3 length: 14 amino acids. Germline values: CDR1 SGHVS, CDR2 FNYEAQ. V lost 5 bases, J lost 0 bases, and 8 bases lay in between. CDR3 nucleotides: TGTGCCAGCAGCCTATCAAGCTCCTACAATGAGCAGTTCTTC. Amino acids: CASSLSSSYNEQFF.

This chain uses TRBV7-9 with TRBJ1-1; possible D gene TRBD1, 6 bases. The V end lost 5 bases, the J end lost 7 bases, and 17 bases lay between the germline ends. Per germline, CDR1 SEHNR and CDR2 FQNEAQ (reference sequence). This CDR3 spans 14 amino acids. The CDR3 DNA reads TGTGCCAGCAGCGCTCAGACAGGTCTCCTTGAAGCTTTCTTT. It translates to CASSAQTGLLEAFF.